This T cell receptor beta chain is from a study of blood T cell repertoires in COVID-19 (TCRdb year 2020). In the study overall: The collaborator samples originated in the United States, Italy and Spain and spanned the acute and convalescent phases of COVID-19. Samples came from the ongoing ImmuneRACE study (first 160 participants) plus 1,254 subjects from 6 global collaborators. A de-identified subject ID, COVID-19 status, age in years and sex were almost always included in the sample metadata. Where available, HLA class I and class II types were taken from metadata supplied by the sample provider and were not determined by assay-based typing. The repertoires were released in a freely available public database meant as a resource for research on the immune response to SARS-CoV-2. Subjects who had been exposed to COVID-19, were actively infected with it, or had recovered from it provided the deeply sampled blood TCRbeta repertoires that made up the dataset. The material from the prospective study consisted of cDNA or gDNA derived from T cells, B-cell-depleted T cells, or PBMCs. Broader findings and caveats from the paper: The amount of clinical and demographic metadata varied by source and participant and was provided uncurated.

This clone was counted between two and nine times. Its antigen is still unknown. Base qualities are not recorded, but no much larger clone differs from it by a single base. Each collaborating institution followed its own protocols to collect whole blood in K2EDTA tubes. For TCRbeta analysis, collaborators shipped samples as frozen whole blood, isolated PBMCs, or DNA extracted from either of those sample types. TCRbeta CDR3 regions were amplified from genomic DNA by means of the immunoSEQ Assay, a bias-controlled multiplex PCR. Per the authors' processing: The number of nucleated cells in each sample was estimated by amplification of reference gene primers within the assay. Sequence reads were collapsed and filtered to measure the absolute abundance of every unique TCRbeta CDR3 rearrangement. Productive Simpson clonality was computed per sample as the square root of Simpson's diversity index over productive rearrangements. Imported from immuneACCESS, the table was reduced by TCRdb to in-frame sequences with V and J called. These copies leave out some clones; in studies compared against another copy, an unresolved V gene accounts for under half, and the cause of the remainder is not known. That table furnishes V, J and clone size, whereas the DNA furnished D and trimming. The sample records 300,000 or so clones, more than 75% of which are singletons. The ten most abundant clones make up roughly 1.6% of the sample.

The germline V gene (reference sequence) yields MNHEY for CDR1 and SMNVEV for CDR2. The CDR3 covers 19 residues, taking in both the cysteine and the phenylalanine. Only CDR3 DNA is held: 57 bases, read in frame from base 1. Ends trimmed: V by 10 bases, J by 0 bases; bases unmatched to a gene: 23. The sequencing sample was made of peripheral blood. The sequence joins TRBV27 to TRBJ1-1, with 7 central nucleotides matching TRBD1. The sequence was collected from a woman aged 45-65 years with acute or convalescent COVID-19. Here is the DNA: TGTGCCACCAAGGGGATGGGACAGTCTTTTTCACACATGAACACTGAAGCTTTCTTT. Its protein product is CATKGMGQSFSHMNTEAFF.